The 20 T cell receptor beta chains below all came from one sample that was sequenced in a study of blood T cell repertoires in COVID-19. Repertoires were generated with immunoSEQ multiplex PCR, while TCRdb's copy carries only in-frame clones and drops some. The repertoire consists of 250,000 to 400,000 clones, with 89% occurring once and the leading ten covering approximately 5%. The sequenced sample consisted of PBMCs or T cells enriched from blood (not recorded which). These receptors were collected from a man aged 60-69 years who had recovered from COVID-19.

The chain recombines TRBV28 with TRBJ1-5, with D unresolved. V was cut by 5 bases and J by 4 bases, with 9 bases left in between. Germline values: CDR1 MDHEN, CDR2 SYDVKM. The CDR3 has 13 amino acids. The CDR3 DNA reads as TGTGCCAGCAGTGGGCAGGTTAATCAGCCCCAGCATTTT. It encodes CASSGQVNQPQHF.

The CDR3 bases are TGCAGCGTAAAGGGGACTAGCGGGAGCTTCTCTAGCACAGATACGCAGTATTTT. Its protein is CSVKGTSGSFSSTDTQYF. The gene calls are TRBV29-1 and TRBJ2-3; TRBD2 agrees at 14 bases. V dropped 6 bases and J dropped 0; count of bases not matched to a gene: 11. CDR3 length: 18 amino acids. CDR1 SQVTM and CDR2 ANQGSEA come from the germline V gene.

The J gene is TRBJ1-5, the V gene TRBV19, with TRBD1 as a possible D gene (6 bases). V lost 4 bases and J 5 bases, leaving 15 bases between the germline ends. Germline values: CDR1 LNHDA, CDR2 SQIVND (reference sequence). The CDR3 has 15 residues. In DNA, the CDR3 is TGTGCCAGTAGTAACACAGGGAACCTTTATCAGCCCCAGCATTTT. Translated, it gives CASSNTGNLYQPQHF.

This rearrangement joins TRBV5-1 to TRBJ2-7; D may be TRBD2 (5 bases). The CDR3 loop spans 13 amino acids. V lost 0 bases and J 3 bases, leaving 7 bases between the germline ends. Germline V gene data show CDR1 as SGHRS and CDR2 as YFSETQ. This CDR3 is CASSLARGYEQYF. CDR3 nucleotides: TGCGCCAGCAGCTTGGCCCGGGGCTACGAGCAGTACTTC.

CDR3 sequence: CASTPPGRGIAGGLSIQYF. In nucleotides, the CDR3 is TGTGCCAGCACCCCTCCGGGGCGCGGGATAGCGGGGGGTCTCTCCATTCAGTACTTC. The chain is built from TRBV28 and TRBJ2-4, with 10 positions matching TRBD2. CDR1 and CDR2 from the germline V gene are MDHEN and SYDVKM. With V trimmed by 7 bases and J by 9 bases, 24 bases remained unmatched. The CDR3 sequence is 19 residues long.

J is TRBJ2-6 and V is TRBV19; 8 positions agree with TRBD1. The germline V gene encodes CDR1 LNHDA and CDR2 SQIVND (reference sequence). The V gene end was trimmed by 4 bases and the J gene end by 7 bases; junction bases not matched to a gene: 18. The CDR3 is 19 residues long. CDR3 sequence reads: CASSRDGQGPAVGANVLTF. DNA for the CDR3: TGTGCCAGTAGTAGGGACGGACAGGGTCCAGCAGTCGGAGCCAACGTCCTGACTTTC.

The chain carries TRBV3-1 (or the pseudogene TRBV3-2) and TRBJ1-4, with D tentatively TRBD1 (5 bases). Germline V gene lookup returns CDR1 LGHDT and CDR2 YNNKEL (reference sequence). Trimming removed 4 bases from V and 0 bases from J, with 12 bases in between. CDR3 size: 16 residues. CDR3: CASSLRTHATNEKLFF. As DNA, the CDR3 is TGTGCCAGCAGCCTTAGGACACACGCAACTAATGAAAAACTGTTTTTT.

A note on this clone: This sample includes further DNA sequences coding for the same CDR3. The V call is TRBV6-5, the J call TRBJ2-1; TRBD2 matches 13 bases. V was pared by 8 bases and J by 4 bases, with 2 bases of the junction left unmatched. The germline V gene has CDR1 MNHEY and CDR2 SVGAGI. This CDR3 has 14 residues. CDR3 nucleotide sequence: TGTGCCAGCCGGGGACTAGCGGGATACAATGAGCAGTTCTTC. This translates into CASRGLAGYNEQFF.

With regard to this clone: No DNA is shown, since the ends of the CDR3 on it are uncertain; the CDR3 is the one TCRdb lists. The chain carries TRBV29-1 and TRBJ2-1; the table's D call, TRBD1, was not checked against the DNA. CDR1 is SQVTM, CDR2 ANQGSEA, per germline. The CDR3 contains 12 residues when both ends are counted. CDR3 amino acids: CSVATGSVLKFF.

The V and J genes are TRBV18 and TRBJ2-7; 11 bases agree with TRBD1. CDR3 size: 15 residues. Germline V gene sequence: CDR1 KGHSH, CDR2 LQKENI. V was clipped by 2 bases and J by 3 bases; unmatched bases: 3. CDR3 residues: CASSPIGTGGYEQYF. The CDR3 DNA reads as TGTGCCAGCTCACCAATTGGGACAGGGGGCTACGAGCAGTACTTC.

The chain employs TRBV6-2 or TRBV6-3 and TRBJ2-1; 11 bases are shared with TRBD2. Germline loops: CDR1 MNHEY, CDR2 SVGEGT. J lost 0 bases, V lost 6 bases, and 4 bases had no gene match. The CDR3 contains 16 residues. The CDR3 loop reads CASSFGLAGSYNEQFF. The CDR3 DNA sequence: TGTGCCAGCAGCTTCGGACTAGCGGGCTCCTACAATGAGCAGTTCTTC.

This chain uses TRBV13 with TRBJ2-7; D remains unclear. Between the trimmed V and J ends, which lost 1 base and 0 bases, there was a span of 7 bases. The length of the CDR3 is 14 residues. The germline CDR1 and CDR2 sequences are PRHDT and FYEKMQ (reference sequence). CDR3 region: CASSLASASYEQYF. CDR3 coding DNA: TGTGCCAGCAGCTTAGCCAGCGCCTCCTACGAGCAGTACTTC. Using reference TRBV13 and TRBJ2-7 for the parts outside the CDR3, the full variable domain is AAGVIQSPRHLIKEKRETATLKCYPIPRHDTVYWYQQGPGQDPQFLISFYEKMQSDKGSIPDRFSAQQFSDYHSELNMSSLELGDSALYFCASSLASASYEQYFGPGTRLTVT.

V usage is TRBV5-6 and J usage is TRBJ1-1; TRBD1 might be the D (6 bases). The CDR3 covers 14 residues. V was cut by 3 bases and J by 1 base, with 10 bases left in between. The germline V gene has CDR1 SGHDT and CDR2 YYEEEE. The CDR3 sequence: CASSSGQRNTEAFF. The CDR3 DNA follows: TGTGCCAGCAGCTCAGGACAGCGGAACACTGAAGCTTTCTTT.

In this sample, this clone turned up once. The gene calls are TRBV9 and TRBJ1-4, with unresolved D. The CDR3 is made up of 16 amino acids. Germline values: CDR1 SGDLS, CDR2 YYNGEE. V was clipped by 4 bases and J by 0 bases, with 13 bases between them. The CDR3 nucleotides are TGTGCCAGCAGCCCTAGACCCAGTGCAACTAATGAAAAACTGTTTTTT. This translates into CASSPRPSATNEKLFF.

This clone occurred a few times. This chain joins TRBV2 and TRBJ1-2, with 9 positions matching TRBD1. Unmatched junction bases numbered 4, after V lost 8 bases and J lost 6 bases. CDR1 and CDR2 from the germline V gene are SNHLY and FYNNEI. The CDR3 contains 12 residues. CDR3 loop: CASQGQGNGYTF. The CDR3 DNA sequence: TGTGCCAGCCAGGGACAGGGAAATGGCTACACCTTC.

DNA of the CDR3: TGTGCCAGCAGCCAAGCATTGCGGCTAGCGGAGCCCTCCTACGAGCAGTACTTC. This gives the protein CASSQALRLAEPSYEQYF. The V gene is TRBV3-1 (or the pseudogene TRBV3-2), the J gene TRBJ2-7; 7 bases line up with TRBD2. V shed 1 base, J shed 0 bases, and the junction held 12 bases outside the gene matches. The CDR3 is 18 residues long. CDR1 LGHDT and CDR2 YNNKEL come from the germline V gene (reference sequence).

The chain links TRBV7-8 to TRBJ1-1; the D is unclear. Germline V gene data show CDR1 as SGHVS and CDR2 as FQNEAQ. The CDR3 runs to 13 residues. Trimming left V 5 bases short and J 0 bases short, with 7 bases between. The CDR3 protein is CASSPIMNTEAFF. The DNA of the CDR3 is TGTGCCAGCAGCCCTATTATGAACACTGAAGCTTTCTTT.

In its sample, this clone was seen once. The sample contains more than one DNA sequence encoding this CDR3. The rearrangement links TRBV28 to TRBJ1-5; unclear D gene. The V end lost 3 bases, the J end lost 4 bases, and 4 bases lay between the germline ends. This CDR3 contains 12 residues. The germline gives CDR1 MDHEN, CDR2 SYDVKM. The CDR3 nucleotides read TGTGCCAGCAGTTTCCCAAATCAGCCCCAGCATTTT. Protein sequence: CASSFPNQPQHF.

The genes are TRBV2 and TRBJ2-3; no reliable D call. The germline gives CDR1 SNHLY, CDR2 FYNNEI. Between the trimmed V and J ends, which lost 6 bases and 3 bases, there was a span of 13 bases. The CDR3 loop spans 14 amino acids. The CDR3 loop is CASRGLTGTDTQYF. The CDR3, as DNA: TGTGCCAGCAGAGGTCTCACCGGGACAGATACGCAGTATTTT.

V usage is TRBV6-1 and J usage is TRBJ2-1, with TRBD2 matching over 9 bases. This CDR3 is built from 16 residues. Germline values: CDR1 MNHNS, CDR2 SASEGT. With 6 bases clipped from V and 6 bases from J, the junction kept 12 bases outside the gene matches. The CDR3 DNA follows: TGTGCCAGCAGCGAATTGACTAGCGGCTCAAGCAATGAGCAGTTCTTC. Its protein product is CASSELTSGSSNEQFF.